These 19 T cell receptor beta chains were sequenced from one sample in a study of blood T cell repertoires in COVID-19. Sequencing used immunoSEQ multiplex PCR; TCRdb keeps in-frame clones, though not all of them. The sample consists of about 400,000 clones, 87% of them appearing once. Material: PBMCs or T cells enriched from blood (not recorded which). These receptors were obtained from a man aged 35 to 55 in a cohort exposed to, infected with or recovered from COVID-19 (not recorded which).

This clone has a handful of counts. V and J are TRBV7-8 and TRBJ1-2, with 11 nucleotides matching TRBD1. Germline V gives CDR1 SGHVS, CDR2 FQNEAQ. V gave up 5 bases and J gave up 6 bases; unmatched junction bases: 5. This CDR3 has 14 residues. The CDR3 DNA reads as TGTGCCAGCAGCCCTAAGGACAGGGGGCATGGCTACACCTTC. Amino acid sequence: CASSPKDRGHGYTF.

This chain joins TRBV19 and TRBJ1-2, with TRBD1 matching 12 bases. J was trimmed by 4 bases and V by 9 bases; bases with no gene match: 9. This CDR3 comprises 15 residues. The germline CDR1 and CDR2 sequences are LNHDA and SQIVND (reference sequence). The CDR3 reads CASRDRGPSGYGYTF. CDR3 DNA sequence: TGTGCCAGCAGGGACAGGGGGCCTAGTGGCTATGGCTACACCTTC.

The chain couples TRBV3-1 (or the pseudogene TRBV3-2) to TRBJ2-7, with 7 bases that match TRBD1. Unmatched junction bases numbered 2, after V lost 2 bases and J lost 1 base. Germline CDR1 and CDR2: LGHDT and YNNKEL (reference sequence). The CDR3 runs to 14 residues. CDR3 nucleotides: TGTGCCAGCAGCCAACGGACAGGATCCTACGAGCAGTACTTC. It translates to CASSQRTGSYEQYF.

This rearrangement joins TRBV28 to TRBJ1-6; 8 nucleotides agree with TRBD1. Trimming cost V 3 bases and J 7 bases; bases outside gene matches: 2. Germline V lookup: CDR1 MDHEN, CDR2 SYDVKM. CDR3 size: 14 residues. The CDR3 protein is CASSLPGGNSPLHF. The CDR3 coding sequence is TGTGCCAGCAGTTTGCCAGGGGGCAATTCACCCCTCCACTTT.

The chain recombines TRBV19 with TRBJ1-2, with 7 bases that match TRBD1. The CDR3 length is 15 residues. Germline trimming cut 4 bases from V and 6 bases from J; bases unmatched to any gene: 11. Per the germline V gene, CDR1 is LNHDA and CDR2 is SQIVND (reference sequence). The CDR3 sequence is CASSTGTATADGYTF. The CDR3 region has the DNA TGTGCCAGTAGTACCGGGACAGCCACCGCTGATGGCTACACCTTC.

This chain connects TRBV11-3 to TRBJ2-2; D possibly corresponds to TRBD1 (6 bases). Trimming took 8 bases from V and 2 from J, leaving 15 bases between them. Germline CDR1 reads SGHNT; CDR2 reads YENEEA. This CDR3 spans 15 amino acids. Written as DNA, the CDR3 is TGTGCCAGCGCCCGGGCAGGGGCAAACACCGGGGAGCTGTTTTTT. Protein product: CASARAGANTGELFF.

The chain has TRBV13 and TRBJ2-2; TRBD1 matches 8 bases. Germline V CDR1 and CDR2: PRHDT, FYEKMQ (reference sequence). V lost 5 bases to trimming and J lost 3 bases; unmatched junction nucleotides: 8. The CDR3 is 16 residues long. The CDR3 sequence is CASSQRTGRDTGELFF. Here the CDR3 DNA reads TGTGCCAGCAGCCAACGGACAGGGAGAGACACCGGGGAGCTGTTTTTT.

This clone was counted a few times. The chain combines TRBV19 with TRBJ1-5, with TRBD1 as a possible D gene (6 bases). The germline gives CDR1 LNHDA, CDR2 SQIVND (reference sequence). CDR3 length: 15 amino acids. V lost 6 bases to trimming and J lost 3 bases, with 15 bases between them. CDR3 sequence reads: CASSETGSDNQPQHF. The CDR3 DNA sequence: TGTGCCAGTAGCGAAACAGGGTCGGACAATCAGCCCCAGCATTTT.

This clone appeared a single time. The CDR3 region is CASSMAQGSETQYF. The DNA for the CDR3 is TGTGCCAGTAGTATGGCTCAGGGGTCGGAGACCCAGTACTTC. This chain connects TRBV19 to TRBJ2-5, with D perhaps matching TRBD1 (6 bases). The germline gives CDR1 LNHDA, CDR2 SQIVND (reference sequence). Trimming shortened V by 3 bases and J by 5 bases, and 13 bases separated the two germline ends. The CDR3 covers 14 residues.

V and J are TRBV9 and TRBJ2-1, with 12 bases lining up with TRBD2. Germline CDR1 SGDLS, CDR2 YYNGEE. This CDR3 has 15 residues. Trimming removed 2 bases from V and 4 bases from J; junction bases left unmatched: 1. The CDR3 reads CASSVTSGGYNEQFF. CDR3 coding DNA: TGTGCCAGCAGCGTGACTAGCGGGGGATACAATGAGCAGTTCTTC.

The chain combines TRBV2 with TRBJ1-5; possible D gene TRBD1, 6 bases. The length of the CDR3 is 14 residues. The germline CDR1 and CDR2 sequences are SNHLY and FYNNEI. The V and J ends lost 6 bases and 3 bases respectively, with 12 bases between them. In nucleotides, the CDR3 is TGTGCCAGCAGGGACAGTTACCCCAATCAGCCCCAGCATTTT. Its translation: CASRDSYPNQPQHF.

This clone was counted between two and nine times. The rearrangement uses TRBV7-8 and TRBJ2-5; the D gene is possibly TRBD1 (6 bases). The CDR3 loop spans 16 amino acids. In germline, CDR1 is SGHVS, CDR2 FQNEAQ. The V end lost 5 bases, the J end lost 0 bases, and 16 bases lay between the germline ends. The CDR3 protein is CASSARQAPYQETQYF. The CDR3 coding sequence is TGTGCCAGCAGCGCCAGACAGGCTCCGTACCAAGAGACCCAGTACTTC. The full variable domain, with the rest looked up from reference TRBV7-8 and TRBJ2-5, is GAGVSQSPRYKVAKRGQDVALRCDPISGHVSLFWYQQALGQGPEFLTYFQNEAQLDKSGLPSDRFFAERPEGSVSTLKIQRTQQEDSAVYLCASSARQAPYQETQYFGPGTRLLVL.

This chain connects TRBV5-1 to TRBJ2-1, with 13 positions matching TRBD2. The CDR3 covers 16 residues. CDR1 and CDR2 from the germline V gene are SGHRS and YFSETQ. With V trimmed by 4 bases and J by 7 bases, 8 bases remained unmatched. The CDR3 is CASSKPGLAGTNEQFF. The DNA of the CDR3 is TGCGCCAGCAGCAAGCCGGGACTAGCGGGAACAAATGAGCAGTTCTTC.

The table lists this clone with a count of one. The V gene is TRBV14, the J gene TRBJ2-2; TRBD2 matches at 7 bases. Germline assignment: CDR1 SGHDN and CDR2 FVKESK. V lost 3 bases to trimming and J lost 2 bases; unmatched junction nucleotides: 6. The CDR3 runs 16 residues. In DNA form, the CDR3 reads TGTGCCAGCAGCCAGTCTAGCGGAGCAAACACCGGGGAGCTGTTTTTT. It specifies CASSQSSGANTGELFF.

This rearrangement joins TRBV2 to TRBJ2-7, with 9 bases lining up with TRBD1. The J segment lost 3 bases and the V segment lost 7 bases, leaving 4 bases of the junction unmatched. The CDR3 runs 13 residues. The germline CDR1 and CDR2 sequences are SNHLY and FYNNEI. CDR3 in amino acids: CASTSTGGYEQYF. CDR3 nucleotide sequence: TGTGCCAGCACGTCGACAGGGGGCTACGAGCAGTACTTC.

The J gene is TRBJ2-5, the V gene TRBV23-1; D remains unclear. TRBV23-1 is noted as an ORF with a role that remains uncertain. V was cut by 7 bases and J by 4 bases, with 16 bases left in between. The CDR3 is 14 residues long. CDR3 amino acids: CASTTRLSGETQYF. Here the CDR3 DNA reads TGCGCCAGCACCACGAGGCTAAGTGGAGAGACCCAGTACTTC.

The rearrangement links TRBV6-6 to TRBJ1-1; 12 bases match TRBD1. The V segment lost 5 bases and the J segment 1 base; nucleotides outside the gene matches: 8. The CDR3 spans 17 residues. Germline V gene sequence: CDR1 MNHNY, CDR2 SVGAGI (reference sequence). CDR3: CASSQAGTGGENTEAFF. The CDR3, as DNA: TGTGCCAGCAGTCAGGCGGGGACAGGGGGCGAGAACACTGAAGCTTTCTTT.

V is TRBV6-5 and J is TRBJ2-1, with 9 bases fitting TRBD2. This CDR3 has 16 residues. J was trimmed by 6 bases and V by 0 bases; bases with no gene match: 6. The germline V gene encodes CDR1 MNHEY and CDR2 SVGAGI. CDR3 amino acids: CASSYSIGLASNEQFF. CDR3 in DNA: TGTGCCAGCAGTTACTCGATTGGACTAGCGTCCAATGAGCAGTTCTTC.

In DNA form, the CDR3 reads TGTGCCACCAGCAGAGATGGATCAGGCCAAGAGACCCAGTACTTC. It is translated as CATSRDGSGQETQYF. V and J are TRBV15 and TRBJ2-5, with no clear D. Germline CDR1 LNHNV, CDR2 YYDKDF (reference sequence). V was clipped by 0 bases and J by 1 base, with 9 bases between them. The CDR3 loop spans 15 amino acids.